This T cell receptor (beta chain) came from a study of blood T cell repertoires in COVID-19. Germline CDR1 and CDR2: SGHRS and YFSETQ. The CDR3 loop spans 15 amino acids. V lost 3 bases, J lost 4 bases, and 15 bases lay in between. TCRdb keeps only in-frame clones here, not all; method: immunoSEQ multiplex PCR. The data hold roughly 130,000 clones, with about 90% observed a single time. Sequencing was performed on peripheral blood. This receptor was obtained from a woman in her sixties with acute or convalescent COVID-19. The V call is TRBV5-1, the J call TRBJ2-3; weak D call: TRBD1 (6 bases). The CDR3 bases are TGCGCCAGCAGCTATTCCAATGGACAGTCAGATACGCAGTATTTT. Amino acids: CASSYSNGQSDTQYF.